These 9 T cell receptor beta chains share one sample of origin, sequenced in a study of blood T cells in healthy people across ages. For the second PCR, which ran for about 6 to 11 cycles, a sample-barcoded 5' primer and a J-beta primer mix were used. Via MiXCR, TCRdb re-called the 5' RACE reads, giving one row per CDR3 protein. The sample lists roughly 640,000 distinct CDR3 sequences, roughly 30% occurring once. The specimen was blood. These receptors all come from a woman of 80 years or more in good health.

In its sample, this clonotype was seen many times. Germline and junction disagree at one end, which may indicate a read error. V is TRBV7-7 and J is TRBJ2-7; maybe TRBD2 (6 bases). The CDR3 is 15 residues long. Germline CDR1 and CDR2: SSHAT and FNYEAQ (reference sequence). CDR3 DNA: TGTGCTAGCAGCTTAGGTGGCGGGGACGGCTACGAGCAGTACTTC. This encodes CASSLGGGDGYEQYF.

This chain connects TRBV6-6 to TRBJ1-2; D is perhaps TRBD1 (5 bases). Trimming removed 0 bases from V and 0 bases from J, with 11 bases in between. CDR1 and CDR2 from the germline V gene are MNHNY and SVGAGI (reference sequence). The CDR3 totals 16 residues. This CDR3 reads CASSYSSAGTNYGYTF. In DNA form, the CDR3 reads TGTGCCAGCAGTTACTCGTCGGCAGGGACTAACTATGGCTACACCTTC.

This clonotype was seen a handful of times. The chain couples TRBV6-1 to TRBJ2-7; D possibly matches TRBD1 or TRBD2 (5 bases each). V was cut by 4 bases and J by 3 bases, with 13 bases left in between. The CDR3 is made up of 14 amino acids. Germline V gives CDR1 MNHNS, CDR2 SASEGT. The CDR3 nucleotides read TGTGCCAGCAGTGCCGGGACCCAGGGCTACGAGCAGTACTTC. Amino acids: CASSAGTQGYEQYF.

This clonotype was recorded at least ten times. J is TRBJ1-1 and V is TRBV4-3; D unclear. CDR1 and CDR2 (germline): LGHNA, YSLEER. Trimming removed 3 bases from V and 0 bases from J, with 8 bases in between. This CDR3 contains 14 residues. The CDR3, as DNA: TGCGCCAGCAGCCAGGATAAGATGAACACTGAAGCTTTCTTT. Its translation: CASSQDKMNTEAFF.

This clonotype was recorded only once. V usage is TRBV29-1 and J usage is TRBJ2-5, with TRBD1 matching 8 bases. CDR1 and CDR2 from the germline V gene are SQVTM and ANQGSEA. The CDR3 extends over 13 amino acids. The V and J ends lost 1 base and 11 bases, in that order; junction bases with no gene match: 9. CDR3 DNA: TGCAGCGTTGAAGGGACAGGGTTTGGGGAGCAGTACTTC. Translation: CSVEGTGFGEQYF.

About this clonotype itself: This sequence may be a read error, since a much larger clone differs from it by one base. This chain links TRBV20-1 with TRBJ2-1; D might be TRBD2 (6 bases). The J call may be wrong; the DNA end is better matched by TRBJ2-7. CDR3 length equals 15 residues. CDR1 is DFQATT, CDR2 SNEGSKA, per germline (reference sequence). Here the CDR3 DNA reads TGCAGTGCTTGGATGGAGGGGTGGGATTACAATGAGCAGTACTTC. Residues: CSAWMEGWDYNEQYF.

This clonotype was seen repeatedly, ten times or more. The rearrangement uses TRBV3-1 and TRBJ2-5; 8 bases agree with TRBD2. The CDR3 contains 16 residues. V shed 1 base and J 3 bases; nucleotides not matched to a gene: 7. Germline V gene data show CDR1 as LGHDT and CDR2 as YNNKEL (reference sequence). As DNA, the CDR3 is TGTGCCAGCAGCCAAGGGATAGCGGGGATGGAAGAGACCCAGTACTTC. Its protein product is CASSQGIAGMEETQYF.

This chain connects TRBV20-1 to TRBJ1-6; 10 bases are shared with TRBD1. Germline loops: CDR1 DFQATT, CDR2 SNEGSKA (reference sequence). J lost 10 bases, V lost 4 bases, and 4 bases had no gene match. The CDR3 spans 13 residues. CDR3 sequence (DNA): TGCAGTGCTACGGACAGGGGGAGGTCACCCCTCCACTTT. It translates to CSATDRGRSPLHF.

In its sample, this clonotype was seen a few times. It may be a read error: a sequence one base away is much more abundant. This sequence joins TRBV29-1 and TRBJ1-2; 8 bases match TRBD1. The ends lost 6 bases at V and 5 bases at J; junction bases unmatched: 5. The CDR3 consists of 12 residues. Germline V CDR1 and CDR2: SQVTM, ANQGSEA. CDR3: CSVRGTGYGYTF. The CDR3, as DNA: TGCAGCGTAAGGGGGACAGGTTATGGCTACACCTTC.